The 9 T cell receptor beta chains below all came from one sample that was sequenced in a study of CD4+ T cells in melanoma. TCRdb's copy holds only in-frame clones and misses some; the assay was immunoSEQ multiplex PCR. The table shows some 14,000 clones, with 75% to 90% occurring only once. Sequenced: cells from a culture (not recorded whether cultured in vitro). Receptor source: a human donor with melanoma.

This chain uses TRBV27 with TRBJ1-5, with D maybe TRBD1 (5 bases). The CDR3 has 14 residues. Germline values: CDR1 MNHEY, CDR2 SMNVEV (reference sequence). The V end was cut by 1 base, the J end by 5 bases, with 9 bases between. In DNA form, the CDR3 reads TGTGCCAGCAGTTTATGGGGCGCTGATCAGCCCCAGCATTTT. Amino acids: CASSLWGADQPQHF.

The table lists this clone with a few counts. The V call is TRBV27, the J call TRBJ1-6, with D possibly TRBD1 on 6 matching bases. The CDR3 totals 15 residues. CDR1 is MNHEY and CDR2 is SMNVEV in the germline V gene (reference sequence). With 4 bases removed from V and 7 bases from J, the gap between germline ends came to 14 bases. CDR3 amino acids: CASSSQGMGNSPLHF. The CDR3 region has the DNA TGTGCCAGCAGTTCTCAGGGGATGGGGAATTCACCCCTCCACTTT.

The gene calls are TRBV5-5 and TRBJ2-5; 10 positions match TRBD2. The V gene end was trimmed by 4 bases and the J gene end by 5 bases; junction bases not matched to a gene: 11. The germline CDR1 and CDR2 sequences are SGHKS and YYEKEE (reference sequence). This CDR3 is 16 amino acids long. CDR3 DNA sequence: TGTGCCAGCAGCCTCGGACTAGCGGCGAGGGTTGAGACCCAGTACTTC. Translation: CASSLGLAARVETQYF.

The chain carries TRBV29-1 and TRBJ1-3; D ambiguous. CDR1 is SQVTM and CDR2 is ANQGSEA in the germline V gene. This CDR3 spans 13 amino acids. The ends were cut back, 4 bases at V and 0 bases at J, with 7 bases in the middle. DNA for the CDR3: TGCAGCGTTGGTGGAGGCTCTGGAAACACCATATATTTT. This translates into CSVGGGSGNTIYF.

J is TRBJ1-2 and V is TRBV19; 10 positions agree with TRBD1. V was clipped by 5 bases and J by 8 bases; unmatched bases: 14. CDR3 length: 16 residues. Germline lookup yields CDR1 LNHDA and CDR2 SQIVND (reference sequence). This CDR3 reads CASSADPRDRGWGYTF. The CDR3 region has the DNA TGTGCCAGTAGTGCCGACCCCCGGGACAGGGGATGGGGCTACACCTTC.

This chain uses TRBV5-1 with TRBJ2-3; D is perhaps TRBD2 (6 bases). The ends were cut back, 0 bases at V and 0 bases at J, with 11 bases in the middle. This CDR3 is built from 16 residues. CDR1 is SGHRS and CDR2 is YFSETQ in the germline V gene. CDR3 sequence reads: CASSLAALASTDTQYF. The DNA of the CDR3 is TGCGCCAGCAGCTTGGCCGCCCTAGCGAGCACAGATACGCAGTATTTT. Using reference TRBV5-1 and TRBJ2-3 for the parts outside the CDR3, the full variable domain is KAGVTQTPRYLIKTRGQQVTLSCSPISGHRSVSWYQQTPGQGLQFLFEYFSETQRNKGNFPGRFSGRQFSNSRSEMNVSTLELGDSALYLCASSLAALASTDTQYFGPGTRLTVL.

The chain joins TRBV10-3 to TRBJ1-2; D remains unclear. Germline CDR1 reads ENHRY; CDR2 reads SYGVKD. This CDR3 is 13 amino acids long. V was pared by 3 bases and J by 8 bases, with 13 bases between. CDR3: CAISDRPSQGYTF. In DNA, the CDR3 is TGTGCCATCAGTGACCGGCCGAGTCAGGGCTACACCTTC.

V and J are TRBV4-2 and TRBJ1-2; tentative D call: TRBD1 (5 bases). V shed 1 base and J shed 6 bases, with 12 bases lying between them. Germline V gene data show CDR1 as LGHNA and CDR2 as YNFKEQ. This CDR3 spans 14 amino acids. CDR3 in amino acids: CASSQGGLLDGYTF. For the CDR3, the DNA is TGTGCCAGCAGCCAAGGGGGACTTTTGGATGGCTACACCTTC.

J is TRBJ2-1 and V is TRBV25-1, with TRBD2 matching 10 bases. CDR3 length: 16 amino acids. Trimming at V came to 8 bases and at J to 3 bases, leaving 10 bases not matched to a gene. CDR1 is MGHDK, CDR2 SYGVNS, per germline. The chain's CDR3 is CASGDIGTSVYNEQFF. Here the CDR3 DNA reads TGTGCCAGCGGGGACATAGGGACTAGCGTCTACAATGAGCAGTTCTTC.